These T cell receptor beta chains were read from a single sample in a study of cytomegalovirus exposure and HLA in healthy donors. Repertoires were generated with immunoSEQ multiplex PCR, while TCRdb's copy carries only in-frame clones and drops some. The table has 150,000 to 200,000 clones, about 76% seen once. Sequenced material: PBMCs. The receptors shown here come from a woman aged 45-65 years in good health and CMV-seronegative. The CDR3 runs from the conserved cysteine through the conserved F or W. A D gene is named only where the DNA matches it firmly. The size field is filled for only some rows; it gives once, few, many or a size class.

j_gene: TRBJ1-2; v_gene: TRBV30; d_gene: .; abundance: .; CDR3nt: TGTGCCTGGAGTAGCGGGCAGAAAGTTAACTATGGCTACACCTTC; CDR3aa: CAWSSGQKVNYGYTF
j_gene: TRBJ2-3; v_gene: TRBV18; d_gene: TRBD2; abundance: .; CDR3nt: TGTGCCAGCTCACCATTAGCGGGCTCTAGCACAGATACGCAGTATTTT; CDR3aa: CASSPLAGSSTDTQYF
j_gene: TRBJ2-7; v_gene: TRBV19; d_gene: TRBD2; abundance: .; CDR3nt: TGTGCCAGTAGTAGGGGAGGGCCCTACGAGCAGTACTTC; CDR3aa: CASSRGGPYEQYF
j_gene: TRBJ2-7; v_gene: TRBV13; d_gene: TRBD1; abundance: .; CDR3nt: TGTGCCAGCAGCTTAGGTAGTGACAGGGCGTACGAGCAGTACTTC; CDR3aa: CASSLGSDRAYEQYF
j_gene: TRBJ1-6; v_gene: TRBV7-9; d_gene: .; abundance: .; CDR3nt: TGTGCCAGCAGCTTAGTAGGGGGGGACTATAATTCACCCCTCCACTTT; CDR3aa: CASSLVGGDYNSPLHF
j_gene: TRBJ1-5; v_gene: TRBV6-6; d_gene: .; abundance: .; CDR3nt: TGTGCCAGCAGAAAGGACAACAATAGCAATCAGCCCCAGCATTTT; CDR3aa: CASRKDNNSNQPQHF
j_gene: TRBJ1-6; v_gene: TRBV4-3; d_gene: TRBD1; abundance: .; CDR3nt: TGCGCCAGCAGCCTTACGGGACAGAGGGATTCACCCCTCCACTTT; CDR3aa: CASSLTGQRDSPLHF
j_gene: TRBJ2-1; v_gene: TRBV2; d_gene: TRBD2; abundance: .; CDR3nt: TGTGCCAGCAGCCGTACTAGCGGGAGTGAGCAGTTCTTC; CDR3aa: CASSRTSGSEQFF
j_gene: TRBJ1-1; v_gene: TRBV6-1; d_gene: .; abundance: once; CDR3nt: TGTGCCAGCTTACGACAACCGGCTGAAGCTTTCTTT; CDR3aa: CASLRQPAEAFF
j_gene: TRBJ2-3; v_gene: TRBV29-1; d_gene: TRBD2; abundance: .; CDR3nt: TGCAGCGTTGTACTAGCGGGGCCCACAGATACGCAGTATTTT; CDR3aa: CSVVLAGPTDTQYF
j_gene: TRBJ2-3; v_gene: TRBV30; d_gene: .; abundance: .; CDR3nt: TGTGCCTGGAGTGTGGTCCATCCGCCGGGGAATACGCAGTATTTT; CDR3aa: CAWSVVHPPGNTQYF
j_gene: TRBJ1-1; v_gene: TRBV5-1; d_gene: TRBD1; abundance: .; CDR3nt: TGCGCCAGCAGCCGGGACAGCCTAGGGGCTGAAGCTTTCTTT; CDR3aa: CASSRDSLGAEAFF
j_gene: TRBJ2-5; v_gene: TRBV7-2; d_gene: .; abundance: .; CDR3nt: TGTGCCAGCAGCTTATCAGCGGGCGTAGAGACCCAGTACTTC; CDR3aa: CASSLSAGVETQYF
j_gene: TRBJ2-1; v_gene: TRBV7-3; d_gene: .; abundance: .; CDR3nt: TGTGCCAGCATCACCAGGGAACCCTTCTACAATGAGCAGTTCTTC; CDR3aa: CASITREPFYNEQFF
j_gene: TRBJ1-4; v_gene: TRBV19; d_gene: TRBD1; abundance: .; CDR3nt: TGTGCCAGTAGCCTGGGACAGGGTAATGAAAAACTGTTTTTT; CDR3aa: CASSLGQGNEKLFF
j_gene: TRBJ2-5; v_gene: TRBV2; d_gene: TRBD2; abundance: once; CDR3nt: TGTGCCAGCGCCGGGACTAGCGCAATCCTCCAAGAGACCCAGTACTTC; CDR3aa: CASAGTSAILQETQYF
j_gene: TRBJ1-1; v_gene: TRBV4-1; d_gene: TRBD1; abundance: few; CDR3nt: TGCGCCAGCAGCCAACCCGACAGGGGGGCGCTAGCTTTCTTT; CDR3aa: CASSQPDRGALAFF
j_gene: TRBJ2-2; v_gene: TRBV6-4; d_gene: TRBD1; abundance: .; CDR3nt: TGTGCCAGCAGCTGGGACAGGGTTACCGGGGAGCTGTTTTTT; CDR3aa: CASSWDRVTGELFF
j_gene: TRBJ2-7; v_gene: TRBV19; d_gene: TRBD1; abundance: once; CDR3nt: TGTGCCAGTAGTTTGACAGGGACCCACGAGCAGTACTTC; CDR3aa: CASSLTGTHEQYF
j_gene: TRBJ2-3; v_gene: TRBV6-5; d_gene: TRBD1; abundance: .; CDR3nt: TGTGCCAGCAGCCCGGACAGGCTCAGCACAGATACGCAGTATTTT; CDR3aa: CASSPDRLSTDTQYF
j_gene: TRBJ2-7; v_gene: TRBV5-1; d_gene: .; abundance: .; CDR3nt: TGCGCCAGCAGCCAGACCGGGACACCCTACGAGCAGTACTTC; CDR3aa: CASSQTGTPYEQYF
j_gene: TRBJ1-5; v_gene: TRBV6-1; d_gene: TRBD1; abundance: .; CDR3nt: TGTGCCAGCAGTGAACTTGGTGGACAGGGGGGTGGTCAGCCCCAGCATTTT; CDR3aa: CASSELGGQGGGQPQHF
j_gene: TRBJ2-1; v_gene: TRBV7-2; d_gene: TRBD1; abundance: .; CDR3nt: TGTGCCAGCAGCTTAGATTCGGGGACAGGGGACAATGAGCAGTTCTTC; CDR3aa: CASSLDSGTGDNEQFF
j_gene: TRBJ2-7; v_gene: TRBV6-1; d_gene: TRBD1; abundance: .; CDR3nt: TGTGCCAGCAGTGATAGGGGACAGGGCGCCTACGAGCAGTACTTC; CDR3aa: CASSDRGQGAYEQYF
j_gene: TRBJ2-5; v_gene: TRBV7-3; d_gene: TRBD2; abundance: .; CDR3nt: TGTGCCAGCAGCCAAGGGGCAGGGCTAGCGGCCCCTGTTTACTTC; CDR3aa: CASSQGAGLAAPVYF
j_gene: TRBJ1-2; v_gene: TRBV14; d_gene: .; abundance: .; CDR3nt: TGTGCCAGCAGCCAAGTTGGAGGTCTGGGCTATGGCTACACCTTC; CDR3aa: CASSQVGGLGYGYTF
j_gene: TRBJ2-3; v_gene: TRBV7-9; d_gene: TRBD1; abundance: .; CDR3nt: TGTGCCAGCCGGGGACAGGGTACAGATACGCAGTATTTT; CDR3aa: CASRGQGTDTQYF
j_gene: TRBJ2-7; v_gene: TRBV11-2; d_gene: TRBD2; abundance: .; CDR3nt: TGTGCCAGCAGCCGCCCCGGGGAGGGGAGGTACGAGCAGTACTTC; CDR3aa: CASSRPGEGRYEQYF
j_gene: TRBJ1-6; v_gene: TRBV2; d_gene: .; abundance: few; CDR3nt: TGTGCCAGCAGTGTGCAGGGAAGGTCACCCCTCCACTTT; CDR3aa: CASSVQGRSPLHF
j_gene: TRBJ1-6; v_gene: TRBV9; d_gene: .; abundance: few; CDR3nt: TGTGCCAGCAGCCCGGGGAGACTCTATTCACCCCTCCACTTT; CDR3aa: CASSPGRLYSPLHF
j_gene: TRBJ1-1; v_gene: TRBV6-5; d_gene: .; abundance: .; CDR3nt: TGTGCCAGCAGACAAACAGCTAACACTGAAGCTTTCTTT; CDR3aa: CASRQTANTEAFF
j_gene: TRBJ1-1; v_gene: TRBV9; d_gene: .; abundance: .; CDR3nt: TGTGCCAGCAGCGTAGACAGGGCGAACACTGAAGCTTTCTTT; CDR3aa: CASSVDRANTEAFF
j_gene: TRBJ1-3; v_gene: TRBV19; d_gene: .; abundance: .; CDR3nt: TGTGCCAGTAGTCCCTCCGGGATCCGCTCTGGAAACACCATATATTTT; CDR3aa: CASSPSGIRSGNTIYF
j_gene: TRBJ1-2; v_gene: TRBV5-6; d_gene: .; abundance: few; CDR3nt: TGTGCCAGCAGCTTGTTCCCACTTCTACAGGGAGAGGAATATGGCTACACCTTC; CDR3aa: CASSLFPLLQGEEYGYTF
j_gene: TRBJ2-2; v_gene: TRBV19; d_gene: TRBD2; abundance: once; CDR3nt: TGTGCCAGTAGTTTACTAGCGGGAGGGCCCGGGGAGCTGTTTTTT; CDR3aa: CASSLLAGGPGELFF
j_gene: TRBJ1-1; v_gene: TRBV25-1; d_gene: .; abundance: .; CDR3nt: TGTGCCAGCAGTGAATGGAAAGGGGCGAACACTGAAGCTTTCTTT; CDR3aa: CASSEWKGANTEAFF
j_gene: TRBJ2-1; v_gene: TRBV29-1; d_gene: .; abundance: .; CDR3nt: TGCAGCGCCTTTCGAGAGTACGAGCAGTTCTTC; CDR3aa: CSAFREYEQFF
j_gene: TRBJ2-1; v_gene: TRBV5-1; d_gene: TRBD2; abundance: .; CDR3nt: TGCGCCAGCAGCTTAAGGACTAGCGGGGCAAAAGAGCAGTTCTTC; CDR3aa: CASSLRTSGAKEQFF
j_gene: TRBJ2-7; v_gene: TRBV6-1; d_gene: .; abundance: few; CDR3nt: TGTGCCAGCAGTGAACAGGGTTACGGATCCTACGAGCAGTACTTC; CDR3aa: CASSEQGYGSYEQYF
j_gene: TRBJ1-2; v_gene: TRBV7-2; d_gene: .; abundance: once; CDR3nt: TGTGCCAGCAGCCCAGCGATTGGCGGTAACTATGGCTACACCTTC; CDR3aa: CASSPAIGGNYGYTF
j_gene: TRBJ2-1; v_gene: TRBV19; d_gene: .; abundance: .; CDR3nt: TGTGCCAGTAGAAGACTAGCGGGACAGGGGGAGCAGTTCTTC; CDR3aa: CASRRLAGQGEQFF
j_gene: TRBJ1-5; v_gene: TRBV6-5; d_gene: .; abundance: .; CDR3nt: TGTGCCAGTGCGACTTATAGCAATCAGCCCCAGCATTTT; CDR3aa: CASATYSNQPQHF
j_gene: TRBJ2-2; v_gene: TRBV28; d_gene: .; abundance: .; CDR3nt: TGTGCCAGCAGTTTTTCCCCTACTAGACTCGGGACCGGGGAGCTGTTTTTT; CDR3aa: CASSFSPTRLGTGELFF
j_gene: TRBJ2-1; v_gene: TRBV28; d_gene: TRBD2; abundance: .; CDR3nt: TGTGCCAGCAGTCCCCGGGAGGAAGCGGGAAGGAATGAGCAGTTCTTC; CDR3aa: CASSPREEAGRNEQFF
j_gene: TRBJ2-2; v_gene: TRBV5-6; d_gene: TRBD1; abundance: few; CDR3nt: TGTGCCAGCAGCTCGACTGGGACAGGAAACACCGGGGAGCTGTTTTTT; CDR3aa: CASSSTGTGNTGELFF
j_gene: TRBJ2-2; v_gene: TRBV7-9; d_gene: TRBD2; abundance: .; CDR3nt: TGTGCCAGCAGCTTAGGGGGACTAGCGGACACCGGGGAGCTGTTTTTT; CDR3aa: CASSLGGLADTGELFF
j_gene: TRBJ2-7; v_gene: TRBV5-4; d_gene: .; abundance: .; CDR3nt: TGTGCCAGCAGCTCGGGACTCGAGAGGGTCCACGAGCAGTACTTC; CDR3aa: CASSSGLERVHEQYF
j_gene: TRBJ1-6; v_gene: TRBV7-9; d_gene: .; abundance: .; CDR3nt: TGTGCCAGCAGCCCGGGACTCTATAATTCACCCCTCCACTTT; CDR3aa: CASSPGLYNSPLHF